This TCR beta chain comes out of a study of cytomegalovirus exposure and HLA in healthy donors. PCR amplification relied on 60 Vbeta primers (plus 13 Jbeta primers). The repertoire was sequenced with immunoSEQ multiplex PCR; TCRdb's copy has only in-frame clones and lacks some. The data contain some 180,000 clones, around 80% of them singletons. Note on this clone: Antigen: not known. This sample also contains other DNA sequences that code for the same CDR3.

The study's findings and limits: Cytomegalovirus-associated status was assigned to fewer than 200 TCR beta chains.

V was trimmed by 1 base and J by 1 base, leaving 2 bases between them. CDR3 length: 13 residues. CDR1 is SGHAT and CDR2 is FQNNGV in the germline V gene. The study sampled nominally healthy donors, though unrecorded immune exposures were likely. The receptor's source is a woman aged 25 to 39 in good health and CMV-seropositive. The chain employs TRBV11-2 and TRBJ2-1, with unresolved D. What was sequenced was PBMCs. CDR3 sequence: CASSLASYNEQFF. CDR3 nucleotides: TGTGCCAGCAGCTTAGCGTCCTACAATGAGCAGTTCTTC.